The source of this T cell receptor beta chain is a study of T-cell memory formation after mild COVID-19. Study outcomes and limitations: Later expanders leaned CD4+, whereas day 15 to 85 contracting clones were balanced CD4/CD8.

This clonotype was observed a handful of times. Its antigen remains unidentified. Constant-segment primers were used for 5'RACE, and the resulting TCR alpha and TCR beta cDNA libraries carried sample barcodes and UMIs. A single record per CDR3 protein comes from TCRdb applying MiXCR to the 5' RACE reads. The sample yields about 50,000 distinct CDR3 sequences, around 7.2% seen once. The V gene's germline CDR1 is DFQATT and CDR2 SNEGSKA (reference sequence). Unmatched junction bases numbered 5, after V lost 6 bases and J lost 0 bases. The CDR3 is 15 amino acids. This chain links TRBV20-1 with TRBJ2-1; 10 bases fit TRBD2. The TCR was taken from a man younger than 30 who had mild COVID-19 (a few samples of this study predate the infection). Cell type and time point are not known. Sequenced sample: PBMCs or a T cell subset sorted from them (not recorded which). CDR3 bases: TGCAGTGCCCATAGCGGGGGGAGCTCCTACAATGAGCAGTTCTTC. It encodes CSAHSGGSSYNEQFF.